Below are 2 T cell receptor beta chains sequenced from a single sample in a study of Ad26.COV2.S vaccination and SARS-CoV-2 variants. Method: immunoSEQ multiplex PCR; TCRdb's copy keeps in-frame clones and lacks some. The sample includes a few hundred thousand clones, 88% seen only once; the top ten take 3.6%. Indicated treatment: some 20 received Ad26.COV2.S at low or high dose, single or two shots; five or six received placebo; per-sample allocation not given. Repertoires come from day 63 after the first vaccine or placebo injection. Sequencing was performed on peripheral blood, taken in a trial of Ad26.COV2.S vaccine versus placebo. The receptors derive from a person aged 18-65 years who received the Ad26.COV2.S COVID-19 vaccine or a placebo.

The chain has TRBV6-2 or TRBV6-3 and TRBJ2-1; the match to TRBD2 covers 7 bases. The CDR3 is 18 amino acids. Germline CDR1 is MNHEY and CDR2 is SVGEGT. The J segment lost 3 bases and the V segment lost 2 bases, leaving 13 bases of the junction unmatched. CDR3: CASSYPPGRGTLYNEQFF. Written as DNA, the CDR3 is TGTGCCAGCAGTTACCCCCCAGGGCGGGGGACCCTCTACAATGAGCAGTTCTTC.

The chain recombines TRBV27 with TRBJ1-5; 9 bases are shared with TRBD1. The J segment lost 5 bases and the V segment lost 0 bases, leaving 8 bases of the junction unmatched. The CDR3 is 17 amino acids. Germline CDR1 and CDR2: MNHEY and SMNVEV (reference sequence). Here the CDR3 DNA reads TGTGCCAGCAGTTTATCGGGACAGGGTCACGTAGATCAGCCCCAGCATTTT. Encoded protein: CASSLSGQGHVDQPQHF.